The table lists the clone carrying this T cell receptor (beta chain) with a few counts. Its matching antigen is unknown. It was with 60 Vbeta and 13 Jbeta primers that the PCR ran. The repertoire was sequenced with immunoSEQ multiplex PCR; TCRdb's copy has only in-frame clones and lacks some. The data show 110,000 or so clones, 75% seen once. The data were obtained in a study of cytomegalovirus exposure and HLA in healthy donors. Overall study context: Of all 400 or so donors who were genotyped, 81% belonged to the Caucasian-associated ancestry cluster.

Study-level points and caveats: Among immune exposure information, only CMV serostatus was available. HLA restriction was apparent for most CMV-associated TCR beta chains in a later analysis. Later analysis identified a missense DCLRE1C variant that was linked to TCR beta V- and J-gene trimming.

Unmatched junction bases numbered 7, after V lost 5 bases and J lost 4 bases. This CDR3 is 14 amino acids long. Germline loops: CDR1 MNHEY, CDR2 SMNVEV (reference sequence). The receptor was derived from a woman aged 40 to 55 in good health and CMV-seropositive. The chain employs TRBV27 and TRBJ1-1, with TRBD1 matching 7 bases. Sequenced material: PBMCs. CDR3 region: CASSQGVVSTEAFF. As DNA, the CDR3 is TGTGCCAGCAGTCAGGGGGTCGTAAGCACTGAAGCTTTCTTT.